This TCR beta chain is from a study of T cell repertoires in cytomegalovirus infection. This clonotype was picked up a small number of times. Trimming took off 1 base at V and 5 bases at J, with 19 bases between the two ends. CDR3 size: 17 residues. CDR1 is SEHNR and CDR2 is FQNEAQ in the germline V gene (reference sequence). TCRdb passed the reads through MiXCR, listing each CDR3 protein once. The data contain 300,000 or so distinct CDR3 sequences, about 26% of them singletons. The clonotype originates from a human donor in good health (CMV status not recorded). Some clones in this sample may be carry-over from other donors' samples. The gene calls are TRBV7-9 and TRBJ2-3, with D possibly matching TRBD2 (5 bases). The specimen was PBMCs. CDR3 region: CASSLGPRGHPEDTQYF. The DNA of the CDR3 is TGTGCCAGCAGCTTAGGCCCCCGAGGGCACCCAGAAGATACGCAGTATTTT.